One sample yielded the 9 T cell receptor beta chains listed below, sequenced in a study listed by TCRdb under 2016. Library preparation was by RT-PCR. Sequencing was carried out with an Illumina MiSeq. TCRdb cleaned the public reads at Q25 with fastp, built clones with MiXCR and kept in-frame beta chains. Every distinct CDR3 protein forms one entry, paired with its most common genes and DNA. The sample table shows 550,000 to 750,000 distinct CDR3 sequences, and approximately 15% are seen once. The ten largest clones add up to about 3.6% of the sample. Sequencing input: memory CD4+ T cells from blood. These receptors all come from a female donor in good health, serving as a healthy control.

This chain joins TRBV20-1 and TRBJ2-7, with 12 bases that match TRBD1. The junction had 9 bases not matched to a gene; V was cut back by 3 bases and J by 6 bases. The CDR3 runs 15 residues. Germline V gene data show CDR1 as DFQATT and CDR2 as SNEGSKA (reference sequence). Written as DNA, the CDR3 is TGCAGTGCTAGGGGGACAGGGGGCCAAGGCTTCGAGCAGTACTTC. This gives the protein CSARGTGGQGFEQYF.

This clonotype was detected a few times. In DNA form, the CDR3 reads TGCGCCAGCAGCCTCCTCCCGGGAAACACTGAAGCTTTCTTT. Its protein product is CASSLLPGNTEAFF. The chain links TRBV5-1 to TRBJ1-1; D unclear. This CDR3 is built from 14 residues. Per germline, CDR1 SGHRS and CDR2 YFSETQ. Trimming took off 4 bases at V and 2 bases at J, with 12 bases between the two ends.

CDR3 region: CASSNEDRATDTQYF. For the CDR3, the DNA is TGCGCCAGCAGCAACGAGGACAGGGCCACAGATACGCAGTATTTT. The J gene is TRBJ2-3, the V gene TRBV5-1; 8 bases map to TRBD1. The CDR3 extends over 15 amino acids. Trimming at V came to 4 bases and at J to 2 bases, leaving 6 bases not matched to a gene. The V gene's germline CDR1 is SGHRS and CDR2 YFSETQ.

Ten or more counts support this clonotype. This sequence joins TRBV29-1 and TRBJ2-5; 10 bases agree with TRBD1. V was pared by 5 bases and J by 3 bases, with 6 bases of the junction left unmatched. This CDR3 comprises 14 residues. From germline, CDR1 is SQVTM and CDR2 ANQGSEA. CDR3 residues: CSVSLGTGEETQYF. The CDR3 nucleotides read TGCAGCGTTTCCCTCGGGACAGGGGAAGAGACCCAGTACTTC.

The rearrangement uses TRBV27 and TRBJ2-1; 10 bases fit TRBD2. From germline, CDR1 is MNHEY and CDR2 SMNVEV (reference sequence). V was pared by 6 bases and J by 3 bases, with 8 bases of the junction left unmatched. This CDR3 has 16 residues. The CDR3 sequence: CASRPLAGVGYNEQFF. In DNA form, the CDR3 reads TGTGCCAGCAGGCCTCTAGCGGGAGTAGGCTACAATGAGCAGTTCTTC.

This clonotype was observed a handful of times. The gene calls are TRBV5-5 and TRBJ1-5; TRBD1 matches at 7 bases. V was clipped by 4 bases and J by 1 base; unmatched bases: 5. The CDR3 contains 15 residues. Per germline, CDR1 SGHKS and CDR2 YYEKEE (reference sequence). The CDR3 DNA reads as TGTGCCAGCAGCAGGGACAGCCTAAGCAATCAGCCCCAGCATTTT. Amino acid sequence: CASSRDSLSNQPQHF.

Ten or more counts support this clonotype. The V and J genes are TRBV12-3 or TRBV12-4 and TRBJ2-5; weak D call: TRBD2 (5 bases). The CDR3 runs 12 residues. V lost 6 bases and J lost 5, with 10 bases in between. This CDR3 is CASSWTSETQYF. CDR3 DNA: TGTGCCAGCAGCTGGACTTCGGAGACCCAGTACTTC.

This clonotype showed up many times. This rearrangement joins TRBV15 to TRBJ1-2, with 7 bases matching TRBD1. The V and J ends lost 0 bases and 6 bases, in that order; junction bases with no gene match: 10. The CDR3 extends over 16 amino acids. CDR1 is LNHNV and CDR2 is YYDKDF in the germline V gene (reference sequence). CDR3 amino acids: CATSRDLKATGDGYTF. CDR3 in DNA: TGTGCCACCAGCAGAGATCTTAAGGCAACAGGGGATGGCTACACCTTC.

This clonotype occurred many times. The CDR3 is CASSIIVGLQETQYF. CDR3 coding DNA: TGTGCCAGCAGCATAATAGTGGGACTGCAAGAGACCCAGTACTTC. The chain carries TRBV9 and TRBJ2-5, with D perhaps matching TRBD2 (6 bases). V was shortened by 4 bases and J by 2 bases, with 15 bases between the two germline ends. Germline V lookup: CDR1 SGDLS, CDR2 YYNGEE. This CDR3 has 15 amino acids. Full variable domain (outside the CDR3, taken from reference TRBV9 and TRBJ2-5): DSGVTQTPKHLITATGQRVTLRCSPRSGDLSVYWYQQSLDQGLQFLIQYYNGEERAKGNILERFSAQQFPDLHSELNLSSLELGDSALYFCASSIIVGLQETQYFGPGTRLLVL.